The 20 T cell receptor beta chains below come from one sample, sequenced in a study of cytomegalovirus exposure and HLA in healthy donors. A multiplex PCR was run with 60 Vbeta primers and 13 Jbeta primers. Assay: immunoSEQ multiplex PCR; the TCRdb copy retains only in-frame clones and omits some. The sample consists of under 200,000 clones, approximately 79% of them appearing once. Sequenced input: PBMCs. The receptors originated from a woman in her 30s in good health and CMV-seropositive.

The chain carries TRBV2 and TRBJ1-1; D perhaps matches TRBD1 (5 bases). The length of the CDR3 is 12 residues. V lost 6 bases and J lost 5, with 10 bases in between. Germline CDR1 SNHLY, CDR2 FYNNEI. DNA of the CDR3: TGTGCCAGCAGGGGGGAGGGGACTGAAGCTTTCTTT. Protein: CASRGEGTEAFF.

This chain connects TRBV4-3 to TRBJ1-2; TRBD1 might be the D (6 bases). Germline V lookup: CDR1 LGHNA, CDR2 YSLEER. V lost 1 base and J 8 bases, leaving 17 bases between the germline ends. The CDR3 length is 15 residues. The CDR3 sequence: CASSQVAGGGRGYTF. The CDR3 nucleotides read TGCGCCAGCAGCCAAGTCGCGGGGGGCGGGCGAGGCTACACCTTC.

The chain carries TRBV4-2 and TRBJ2-1; D remains ambiguous. The CDR3 contains 13 residues. Trimming left V 2 bases short and J 10 bases short, with 12 bases between. Per the germline V gene, CDR1 is LGHNA and CDR2 is YNFKEQ. This CDR3 reads CASSQLYAEEQFF. For the CDR3, the DNA is TGTGCCAGCAGCCAACTCTACGCGGAGGAGCAGTTCTTC.

The chain is built from TRBV2 and TRBJ2-5, with TRBD2 identical over 8 bases. This CDR3 spans 13 amino acids. Germline V CDR1 and CDR2: SNHLY, FYNNEI. Germline trimming cut 7 bases from V and 5 bases from J; bases unmatched to any gene: 6. The DNA for the CDR3 is TGTGCCAGCAACGGGGGGGCCGGGGAGACCCAGTACTTC. Translated, it gives CASNGGAGETQYF.

This clone was observed once. This chain joins TRBV14 and TRBJ1-2; 8 bases align to TRBD1. The CDR3 length is 14 residues. The germline gives CDR1 SGHDN, CDR2 FVKESK. After removal of 4 bases from V and 1 base from J, the junction contained 2 bases not matched to a gene. CDR3 sequence (DNA): TGTGCCAGCAGCCCGACAGGGGTTAACTATGGCTACACCTTC. Translation gives CASSPTGVNYGYTF.

The DNA for the CDR3 is TGTGCCGTTGGGGCCGTATATGGCTACACCTTC. It encodes CAVGAVYGYTF. The chain combines TRBV10-3 with TRBJ1-2, with TRBD1 as a possible D gene (5 bases). Germline values: CDR1 ENHRY, CDR2 SYGVKD. Trimming removed 11 bases from V and 5 bases from J, with 12 bases in between. The CDR3 has 11 residues.

The chain employs TRBV9 and TRBJ2-6; 8 nucleotides align to TRBD1. The germline V gene encodes CDR1 SGDLS and CDR2 YYNGEE. The CDR3 has 19 residues. V was clipped by 0 bases and J by 0 bases; unmatched bases: 8. The CDR3 region has the DNA TGTGCCAGCAGCGTAGGACCGGACAGGGTTAGCTCTGGGGCCAACGTCCTGACTTTC. Protein sequence: CASSVGPDRVSSGANVLTF.

This chain links TRBV2 with TRBJ1-5; D gene uncertain. The V end lost 8 bases, the J end lost 0 bases, and 14 bases lay between the germline ends. Per germline, CDR1 SNHLY and CDR2 FYNNEI. The CDR3 has 15 amino acids. The CDR3 coding sequence is TGTGCCAGCGAGGAGGGAACCTATAGCAATCAGCCCCAGCATTTT. Encoded protein: CASEEGTYSNQPQHF.

The chain has TRBV13 and TRBJ2-5; TRBD1 aligns across 10 bases. V dropped 4 bases and J dropped 6; count of bases not matched to a gene: 8. CDR1 and CDR2 from the germline V gene are PRHDT and FYEKMQ (reference sequence). This CDR3 contains 15 residues. For the CDR3, the DNA is TGTGCCAGCAGCTCGTGGGGACAGGGGAGGAAGACCCAGTACTTC. Translating it yields CASSSWGQGRKTQYF.

The chain links TRBV5-1 to TRBJ2-5, with TRBD1 identical over 7 bases. The CDR3 contains 14 residues. Trimming removed 1 base from V and 5 bases from J; junction bases left unmatched: 5. Looked up from germline, CDR1 is SGHRS and CDR2 is YFSETQ. CDR3 region: CASSLIDRAETQYF. CDR3 sequence (DNA): TGCGCCAGCAGCTTGATCGACAGGGCGGAGACCCAGTACTTC.

The chain joins TRBV28 to TRBJ2-7; TRBD1 agrees at 10 bases. This CDR3 contains 12 residues. The V gene's germline CDR1 is MDHEN and CDR2 SYDVKM. J gave up 3 bases and V 8 bases, and 1 base lay outside the gene matches. The DNA of the CDR3 is TGTGCCAGCTGGACAGGGGGCTACGAGCAGTACTTC. Its translation: CASWTGGYEQYF.

This sequence joins TRBV6-5 and TRBJ1-3; D uncertain. From germline, CDR1 is MNHEY and CDR2 SVGAGI. This CDR3 is built from 13 residues. Trimming pared 7 bases from V and 8 bases from J, leaving 15 bases between. As DNA, the CDR3 is TGTGCCAGCACTCCAGAGACGCGGGACACCATATATTTT. It codes for CASTPETRDTIYF.

The chain joins TRBV6-5 to TRBJ2-5; 8 bases map to TRBD2. Judging by the DNA end, TRBJ2-7 fits better; the J call may be wrong. The germline CDR1 and CDR2 sequences are MNHEY and SVGAGI. This CDR3 contains 13 residues. As DNA, the CDR3 is TGTGCCAGCACTCGGGGGGGGGCCTACGAGCAGTACTTC. This translates into CASTRGGAYEQYF.

V usage is TRBV5-6 and J usage is TRBJ2-5, with 8 positions matching TRBD2. Germline V lookup: CDR1 SGHDT, CDR2 YYEEEE. After removal of 3 bases from V and 1 base from J, the junction contained 11 bases not matched to a gene. This CDR3 has 17 residues. The CDR3 here is CASSSTIGLAIQETQYF. In DNA form, the CDR3 reads TGTGCCAGCAGCTCAACTATTGGACTAGCTATCCAAGAGACCCAGTACTTC.

J is TRBJ1-1 and V is TRBV9; D not certain. V lost 2 bases and J 0 bases, leaving 20 bases between the germline ends. The CDR3 is 18 residues long. CDR1 and CDR2 (germline): SGDLS, YYNGEE. DNA of the CDR3: TGTGCCAGCAGCGTCCGTCCGGCGGGAAGTATCATGAACACTGAAGCTTTCTTT. It encodes CASSVRPAGSIMNTEAFF.

This chain links TRBV6-1 with TRBJ1-2; 9 positions match TRBD1. This CDR3 spans 14 amino acids. Germline loops: CDR1 MNHNS, CDR2 SASEGT. Trimming took 2 bases from V and 3 from J; bases not matched to a gene: 1. CDR3: CASSERTGDYGYTF. The CDR3 region has the DNA TGTGCCAGCAGTGAAAGGACAGGGGACTATGGCTACACCTTC.

The chain joins TRBV7-9 to TRBJ1-3, with TRBD1 as a possible D gene (5 bases). The CDR3 loop spans 17 amino acids. Germline V gene sequence: CDR1 SEHNR, CDR2 FQNEAQ (reference sequence). The ends were cut back, 3 bases at V and 4 bases at J, with 19 bases in the middle. DNA for the CDR3: TGTGCCAGCAGCTTCACGGCGGGACGGCAGGCAGGAAACACCATATATTTT. This sequence encodes CASSFTAGRQAGNTIYF.

V usage is TRBV6-6 and J usage is TRBJ1-2, with TRBD1 matching over 10 bases. Germline CDR1 is MNHNY and CDR2 is SVGAGI (reference sequence). The CDR3 covers 14 residues. V was clipped by 11 bases and J by 4 bases; unmatched bases: 10. In DNA form, the CDR3 reads TGTGCCGGGACTCCCGGGACAGGGGCCTATGGCTACACCTTC. Protein product: CAGTPGTGAYGYTF.

The rearrangement links TRBV4-3 to TRBJ1-1; D gene unclear. The CDR3 runs 13 residues. V lost 1 base to trimming and J lost 2 bases, with 5 bases between them. The germline V gene has CDR1 LGHNA and CDR2 YSLEER. The CDR3 DNA reads as TGCGCCAGCAGCCAAGTCAGTAACACTGAAGCTTTCTTT. Protein sequence: CASSQVSNTEAFF.

The chain is built from TRBV10-1 and TRBJ2-1; D is possibly TRBD2 (6 bases). V was pared by 7 bases and J by 8 bases, with 24 bases between. The CDR3 is 16 residues long. In germline, CDR1 is WNHNN, CDR2 SYGVQD (reference sequence). As DNA, the CDR3 is TGCGCCAGCACCGTGAAGCGGGCCGGTTTTGAGGATGAGCAGTTCTTC. It yields the protein CASTVKRAGFEDEQFF.